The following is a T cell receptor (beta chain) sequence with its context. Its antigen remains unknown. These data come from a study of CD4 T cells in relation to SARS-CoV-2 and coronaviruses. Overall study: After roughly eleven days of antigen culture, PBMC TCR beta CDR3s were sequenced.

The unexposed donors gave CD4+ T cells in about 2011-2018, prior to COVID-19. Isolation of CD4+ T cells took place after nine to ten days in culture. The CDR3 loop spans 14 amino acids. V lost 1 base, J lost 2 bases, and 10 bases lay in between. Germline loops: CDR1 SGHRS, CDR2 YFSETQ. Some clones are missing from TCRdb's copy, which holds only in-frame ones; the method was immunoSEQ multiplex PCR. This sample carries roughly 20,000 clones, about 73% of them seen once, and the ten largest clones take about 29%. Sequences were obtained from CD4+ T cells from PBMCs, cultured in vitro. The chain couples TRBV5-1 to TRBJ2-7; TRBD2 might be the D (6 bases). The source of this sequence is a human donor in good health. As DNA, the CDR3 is TGCGCCAGCAGCTTGAGTGGGGGGACCTACGAGCAGTACTTC. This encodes CASSLSGGTYEQYF. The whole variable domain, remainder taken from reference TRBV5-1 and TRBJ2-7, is KAGVTQTPRYLIKTRGQQVTLSCSPISGHRSVSWYQQTPGQGLQFLFEYFSETQRNKGNFPGRFSGRQFSNSRSEMNVSTLELGDSALYLCASSLSGGTYEQYFGPGTRLTVT.